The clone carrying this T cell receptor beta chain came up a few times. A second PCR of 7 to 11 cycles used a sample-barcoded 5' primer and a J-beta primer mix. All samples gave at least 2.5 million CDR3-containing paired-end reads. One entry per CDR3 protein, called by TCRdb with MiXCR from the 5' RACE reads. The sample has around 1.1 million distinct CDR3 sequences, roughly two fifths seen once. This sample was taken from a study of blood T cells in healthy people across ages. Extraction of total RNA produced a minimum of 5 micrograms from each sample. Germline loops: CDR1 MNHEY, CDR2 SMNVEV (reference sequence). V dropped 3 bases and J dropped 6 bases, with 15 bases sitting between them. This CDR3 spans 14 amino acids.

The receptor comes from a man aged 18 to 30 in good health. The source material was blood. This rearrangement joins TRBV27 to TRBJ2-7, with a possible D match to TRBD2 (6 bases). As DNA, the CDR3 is TGTGCCAGCAGTTTGGCGGGGCAGACTAGCGAGCAGTACTTC. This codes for CASSLAGQTSEQYF.